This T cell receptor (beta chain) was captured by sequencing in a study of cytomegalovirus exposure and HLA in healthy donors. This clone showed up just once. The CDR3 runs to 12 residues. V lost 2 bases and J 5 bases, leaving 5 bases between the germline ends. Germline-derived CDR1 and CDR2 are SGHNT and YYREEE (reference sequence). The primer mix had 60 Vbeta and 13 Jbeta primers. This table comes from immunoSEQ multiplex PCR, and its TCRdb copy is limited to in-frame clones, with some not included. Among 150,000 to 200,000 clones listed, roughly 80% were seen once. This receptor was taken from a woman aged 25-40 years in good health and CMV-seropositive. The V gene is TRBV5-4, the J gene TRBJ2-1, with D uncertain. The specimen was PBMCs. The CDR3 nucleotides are TGTGCCAGCAGCTTTTCTGACAATGAGCAGTTCTTC. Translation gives CASSFSDNEQFF.